This T cell receptor (beta chain) derives from a study of tissue T cells after allogeneic stem cell transplantation. Turning to the study itself: Samples with visible lymphocytes on H&E were prioritized for sequencing. General study results and limits: Some tissue clones might be persisting host cells; their alloreactivity or antigen specificity was not determined.

Trimming stripped 6 bases from V and 7 bases from J, with 15 bases between. Germline V CDR1 and CDR2: MNHEY, SVGAGI. CDR3 length equals 13 residues. Method: immunoSEQ multiplex PCR; TCRdb's copy keeps in-frame clones and lacks some. The sample carries 540 or so clones, about 80% recorded once. With regard to this clone: Its antigen is unknown.

The TCR comes from a female patient between 18 and 50 years old with steroid-refractory graft-versus-host disease after an allogeneic stem cell transplant. Certain T cells may be donor cells from the graft. The chain carries TRBV6-5 and TRBJ1-2; D is possibly TRBD1 (5 bases). Source: ileal tissue, taken at autopsy. CDR3 loop: CASRGWAGLGYTF. The CDR3 DNA reads TGTGCCAGCAGGGGGTGGGCGGGGCTTGGCTACACCTTC.